The 9 T cell receptor beta chains below were found in one sample sequenced in a study of blood T cell repertoires in COVID-19. Libraries were prepared by immunoSEQ multiplex PCR; TCRdb keeps only in-frame clonotypes and omits some of them. This sample has hundreds of thousands of clones, with around 89% found just once. Sequences were obtained from PBMCs or T cells enriched from blood (not recorded which). Receptor source: a woman in her 40s who had recovered from COVID-19.

J is TRBJ1-3 and V is TRBV30; TRBD1 matches 7 bases. V lost 5 bases and J lost 10; bases outside the gene matches: 14. CDR1 and CDR2 (germline): GTSNPN, SVGIG (reference sequence). CDR3 length: 14 residues. CDR3 amino acids: CAWGGQSLRETIYF. The CDR3 DNA follows: TGTGCCTGGGGGGGACAGTCTCTAAGAGAGACCATATATTTT. Complete variable domain (other parts from reference TRBV30 and TRBJ1-3): SQTIHQWPATLVQPVGSPLSLECTVEGTSNPNLYWYRQAAGRGLQLLFYSVGIGQISSEVPQNLSASRPQDRQFILSSKKLLLSDSGFYLCAWGGQSLRETIYFGEGSWLTVV.

CDR3 in DNA: TGTGCCAGCACCTCGGGGGGTCGAGACACAGATACGCAGTATTTT. The encoded protein is CASTSGGRDTDTQYF. This chain joins TRBV7-9 and TRBJ2-3, with 7 bases aligning to TRBD2. Germline assignment: CDR1 SEHNR and CDR2 FQNEAQ (reference sequence). The length of the CDR3 is 15 residues. Losses at the gene ends were 7 bases for V and 2 bases for J; bases not matched to a gene: 9.

The chain recombines TRBV5-4 with TRBJ2-1; the match to TRBD2 covers 8 bases. CDR3 length: 15 amino acids. Germline-derived CDR1 and CDR2 are SGHNT and YYREEE (reference sequence). Losses at the gene ends were 3 bases for V and 2 bases for J; bases not matched to a gene: 4. The DNA for the CDR3 is TGTGCCAGCAGCTCCGGGGGGGTCCCCTACAATGAGCAGTTCTTC. Its protein product is CASSSGGVPYNEQFF.

The gene calls are TRBV19 and TRBJ1-4; D may be TRBD1 (6 bases). V gave up 4 bases and J gave up 7 bases, with 16 bases separating them. This CDR3 is built from 15 residues. Germline V gene sequence: CDR1 LNHDA, CDR2 SQIVND (reference sequence). CDR3 coding DNA: TGTGCCAGTAGTACTTCCGGGACACCTTCTGAAAAACTGTTTTTT. It yields the protein CASSTSGTPSEKLFF.

V usage is TRBV18 and J usage is TRBJ2-7; TRBD2 matches at 12 bases. The CDR3 runs to 15 residues. J gave up 5 bases and V 2 bases, and 4 bases lay outside the gene matches. Germline CDR1 and CDR2: KGHSH and LQKENI. CDR3 nucleotide sequence: TGTGCCAGCTCACCAAAGGCTAGCGGGAGGGACGAGCAGTACTTC. As protein: CASSPKASGRDEQYF.

The chain couples TRBV3-1 (or the pseudogene TRBV3-2) to TRBJ2-3, with 8 positions matching TRBD1. The V gene end was trimmed by 4 bases and the J gene end by 0 bases; junction bases not matched to a gene: 3. The CDR3 is 15 residues long. Germline assignment: CDR1 LGHDT and CDR2 YNNKEL (reference sequence). The CDR3 sequence: CASSLRDRSTDTQYF. In DNA form, the CDR3 reads TGTGCCAGCAGCCTTCGGGACAGGAGCACAGATACGCAGTATTTT.

In this sample, this clone turned up once. V gene TRBV27 combines with J gene TRBJ2-5; 11 bases line up with TRBD2. V was pared by 5 bases and J by 3 bases, with 5 bases of the junction left unmatched. CDR1 is MNHEY and CDR2 is SMNVEV in the germline V gene (reference sequence). The CDR3 covers 15 residues. The CDR3 spells CASSPRLAGKETQYF. CDR3 nucleotides: TGTGCCAGCAGTCCCCGACTAGCGGGAAAAGAGACCCAGTACTTC.

CDR3 sequence reads: CASSFLSDTQYF. The CDR3 region has the DNA TGTGCCAGCAGCTTCCTATCGGATACGCAGTATTTT. The rearrangement uses TRBV7-9 and TRBJ2-3, with D unresolved. V was clipped by 3 bases and J by 6 bases, with 7 bases between them. Germline V gives CDR1 SEHNR, CDR2 FQNEAQ (reference sequence). CDR3 size: 12 residues.

The chain links TRBV28 to TRBJ1-2, with TRBD1 matching over 9 bases. This CDR3 region has 15 residues. Trimming cost V 2 bases and J 4 bases; bases outside gene matches: 5. Germline CDR1 reads MDHEN; CDR2 reads SYDVKM. CDR3 sequence reads: CASSLTGTGRYGYTF. CDR3 coding DNA: TGTGCCAGCAGTTTAACTGGGACAGGGCGCTATGGCTACACCTTC.